A selection of T cell receptor beta chains follows, all from one sample in a study of T-cell memory formation after mild COVID-19. TCRdb re-called the 5' RACE reads with MiXCR, one entry per CDR3 protein. Here the sample spans more than 100,000 distinct CDR3 sequences, 15% to 20% being singletons. Material for sequencing was PBMCs or a T cell subset sorted from them (not recorded which). Source of these receptors: a man between 18 and 29 years old who had mild COVID-19 (a few samples of this study predate the infection). Cell type and time point are not known. CDR3s include the opening cysteine and the closing phenylalanine or tryptophan. Fields, in order: D gene, V gene, J gene, clone size, CDR3 DNA, CDR3 protein. The D gene is left open where the match is weak. Clone sizes are given selectively: once, few, many, or a class where the clone is expanded.

TRBD1	TRBV5-1	TRBJ2-7	few	TGCGCCAGCAGTACGACAGGGGTCCACTCCTACGAGCAGTACTTC	CASSTTGVHSYEQYF
-	TRBV7-2	TRBJ2-7	-	TGTGCCAGCAGCCTAACGACCTCCGAGCAGTACTTC	CASSLTTSEQYF
-	TRBV5-1	TRBJ2-5	-	TGCGCCAGCAGCTTCCTTACCGGGGAGACCCAGTACTTC	CASSFLTGETQYF
TRBD2	TRBV9	TRBJ2-7	few	TGTGCCAGCAGCGTGGAACTAGCGGGGGAGCTTACAGAGCAGTACTTC	CASSVELAGELTEQYF
-	TRBV9	TRBJ2-7	-	TGTGCCAGCAGCGGGTCTGGGGACTACGAGCAGTACTTC	CASSGSGDYEQYF
TRBD2	TRBV11-2	TRBJ2-3	many	TGTGCCAGCAGCCAGACTAGCGGGGGGGTCACAGATACGCAGTATTTT	CASSQTSGGVTDTQYF
-	TRBV4-1	TRBJ2-6	-	TGCGCCAGCAGCCGGGTCTTCTCTGGGGCCAACGTCCTGACTTTC	CASSRVFSGANVLTF
-	TRBV7-9	TRBJ1-1	few	TGTGCCAGCAGCTTAGGTGGCAGGGAAGGGAGCGGAGCTTTCTTT	CASSLGGREGSGAFF
-	TRBV20-1	TRBJ2-5	many	TGCAGTGCCACGGGACCCGGCGTCGAGACCCAGTACTTC	CSATGPGVETQYF
TRBD1	TRBV12-3/TRBV12-4	TRBJ1-5	-	TGTGCCAGCAGTCGGGGGCGGACAGGGAAGCAGCCCCAGCATTTT	CASSRGRTGKQPQHF
TRBD2	TRBV4-2	TRBJ2-5	-	TGTGCCAGCAGCCTCGGCCTAGCGGGGGCCCCGGGGGGGGAGACCCAGTACTTC	CASSLGLAGAPGGETQYF
TRBD1	TRBV5-1	TRBJ2-1	-	TGCGCCAGCAGCCCCGGGACAGGGTTATACAATGAGCAGTTCTTC	CASSPGTGLYNEQFF
-	TRBV5-1	TRBJ2-5	many	TGCGCCAGCAGCTTGGCCGGCGGGGGCGGCCAAGAGACCCAGTACTTC	CASSLAGGGGQETQYF
-	TRBV7-2	TRBJ2-7	few	TGTGCCAGCAGCCATCAGGGGCAAACCTACGAGCAGTACTTC	CASSHQGQTYEQYF
-	TRBV18	TRBJ1-1	-	TGTGCCAGCTCACCTCACCCCCCAGACAACACTGAAGCTTTCTTT	CASSPHPPDNTEAFF
-	TRBV7-2	TRBJ1-2	-	TGTGCCAGCAGCTTATTCTCGGCAGACGGCTGGGGCTACACCTTC	CASSLFSADGWGYTF
-	TRBV12-3/TRBV12-4	TRBJ2-7	few	TGTGCCAGCAGTTTCTCCCCTACGACCGGGAGCTCCTACGAGCAGTACTTC	CASSFSPTTGSSYEQYF
TRBD1	TRBV10-3	TRBJ2-5	once	TGTGCCACCGGAGTTGGGACAGCGTACCAAGAGACCCAGTACTTC	CATGVGTAYQETQYF
TRBD1	TRBV12-3/TRBV12-4	TRBJ2-1	many	TGTGCCAGCCTTCCGGGGACAGGCCCCTACAATGAGCAGTTCTTC	CASLPGTGPYNEQFF
-	TRBV7-2	TRBJ1-5	many	TGTGCCAGCAGCTTACGGGGGGACCAGCCCCAGCATTTT	CASSLRGDQPQHF
-	TRBV5-1	TRBJ2-2	few	TGCGCCAGCAGCCTCTCCCCCGTTAACACCGGGGAGCTGTTTTTT	CASSLSPVNTGELFF
-	TRBV5-6	TRBJ2-6	few	TGTGCCAGCAGCTTGGAAGAGCTGAGGGGGGCCAACGTCCTGACTTTC	CASSLEELRGANVLTF
-	TRBV6-5	TRBJ2-3	few	TGTGCCAGCAGTTACTCCCTGAGGAGAACAGATACGCAGTATTTT	CASSYSLRRTDTQYF
-	TRBV28	TRBJ1-2	few	TGTGCCAGCAGTCCGCCTCTGGGCATCGGCTATGGCTACACCTTC	CASSPPLGIGYGYTF
TRBD2	TRBV7-2	TRBJ2-7	-	TGTGCCAGCAGCTACCGGGACTACCACGAGCAGTACTTC	CASSYRDYHEQYF
-	TRBV5-1	TRBJ1-2	-	TGCGCCAGCAGCCCGGACAGCTATGGCTACACCTTC	CASSPDSYGYTF
-	TRBV30	TRBJ2-2	-	TGTGCCTCCGATTTCCGGTGGGTAGCGAACACCGGGGAGCTGTTTTTT	CASDFRWVANTGELFF
TRBD1	TRBV10-3	TRBJ1-2	few	TGTGCCATCAGTGGCTCCCCGGGACAGGGGACTAATGGCTACACCTTC	CAISGSPGQGTNGYTF
-	TRBV20-1	TRBJ1-2	-	TGCAGTGCTAGAGACAGGGAACCCTATGGCTACACCTTC	CSARDREPYGYTF
TRBD1	TRBV5-1	TRBJ2-7	-	TGCGCCAGCAGCCACCGGGACAGGGCTGGCGAGCAGTACTTC	CASSHRDRAGEQYF
TRBD1	TRBV4-1	TRBJ2-7	-	TGCGCCAGCAGCCAAGAGGGCAGGGGGCGACCCGAGCAGTACTTC	CASSQEGRGRPEQYF
TRBD2	TRBV6-5	TRBJ2-7	-	TGTGCCAGCAGTTACACAATAACCCCGGGACTAGCGCCGCACGAGCAGTACTTC	CASSYTITPGLAPHEQYF
-	TRBV20-1	TRBJ2-1	-	TGCAGTGCTAGAATAGCGGCGGGCTACAATGAGCAGTTCTTC	CSARIAAGYNEQFF
TRBD2	TRBV4-3	TRBJ2-3	few	TGCGCCAGCAGCCAAGCTGCGGGGGAGACAGATACGCAGTATTTT	CASSQAAGETDTQYF
TRBD1	TRBV5-1	TRBJ2-3	-	TGCGCCAGTATGACAGGGGGGTTTGGTCCGACAGATACGCAGTATTTT	CASMTGGFGPTDTQYF
TRBD1	TRBV12-3/TRBV12-4	TRBJ2-5	few	TGTGCCAGCAGTTTAAGACAGGGGAGGGAGACCCAGTACTTC	CASSLRQGRETQYF
-	TRBV7-2	TRBJ1-3	few	TGTGCCAGCCGACCTGGAGGGAGGACGGGAAACACCATATATTTT	CASRPGGRTGNTIYF
-	TRBV20-1	TRBJ2-7	-	TGCAGTGCCAGTCCCGGAGGCCGGGTCTCCTACGAGCAGTACTTC	CSASPGGRVSYEQYF
-	TRBV7-2	TRBJ2-1	few	TGTGCCAGCAGCTTTTACGGACCGGGGTCCGGTGAGCAGTTCTTC	CASSFYGPGSGEQFF
-	TRBV9	TRBJ2-5	few	TGTGCCAGCAGCGTAAGCCCCCTCGAGACCCAGTACTTC	CASSVSPLETQYF
TRBD2	TRBV6-2/TRBV6-3	TRBJ2-1	-	TGTGCCAGCAGCGGACTAGCCTTGAATGAGCAGTTCTTC	CASSGLALNEQFF